The 15 T cell receptor beta chains below were found in one sample sequenced in a study of shared clonotypes between healthy human individuals. The data were produced by immunoSEQ multiplex PCR, yet TCRdb's version contains in-frame clones alone and is incomplete. The sample consists of about a million clones, about three quarters of them appearing once. The specimen sequenced was memory CD4+ T cells sorted from blood. Subset indicated: CD45RA-negative fraction. The receptor source for this set is a man younger than 30 in good health.

This sequence joins TRBV14 and TRBJ1-6, with TRBD1 as a possible D gene (6 bases). Germline V gene lookup returns CDR1 SGHDN and CDR2 FVKESK. The CDR3 consists of 14 residues. Deletions cut 1 base from V and 7 bases from J, with 8 bases between. CDR3: CASSQGTVNSPLHF. In DNA, the CDR3 is TGTGCCAGCAGCCAAGGGACAGTAAATTCACCCCTCCACTTT.

V gene TRBV5-1 combines with J gene TRBJ2-1; TRBD2 matches 10 bases. This CDR3 contains 15 residues. Germline values: CDR1 SGHRS, CDR2 YFSETQ. V shed 0 bases, J shed 9 bases, and the junction held 6 bases outside the gene matches. This chain's CDR3 is CASSLASGGAGEQFF. The CDR3 region has the DNA TGCGCCAGCAGCTTGGCCAGCGGGGGGGCCGGTGAGCAGTTCTTC.

The chain joins TRBV29-1 to TRBJ2-7, with D unclear. This CDR3 is built from 11 residues. Germline CDR1 reads SQVTM; CDR2 reads ANQGSEA. Trimming pared 5 bases from V and 3 bases from J, leaving 8 bases between. CDR3 residues: CSVLGDYEQYF. CDR3 nucleotides: TGCAGCGTTCTGGGCGACTACGAGCAGTACTTC.

The rearrangement joins TRBV7-2 to TRBJ2-7; TRBD2 matches 7 bases. With V trimmed by 4 bases and J by 9 bases, 18 bases remained unmatched. Germline V lookup: CDR1 SGHTA, CDR2 FQGNSA. The CDR3 spans 16 residues. CDR3 sequence: CASSSLVGTGGGRQYF. CDR3 DNA: TGTGCCAGCAGCTCCCTGGTGGGAACGGGAGGCGGGCGGCAGTACTTC.

V gene TRBV29-1 combines with J gene TRBJ2-3; D is unclear. Trimming took off 4 bases at V and 4 bases at J, with 12 bases between the two ends. The germline CDR1 and CDR2 sequences are SQVTM and ANQGSEA. This CDR3 region has 13 residues. CDR3 nucleotides: TGCAGCGTTGGTTTTGGGTCCGCAGATACGCAGTATTTT. This sequence encodes CSVGFGSADTQYF.

J is TRBJ2-1 and V is TRBV10-3, with no clear D. The CDR3 consists of 15 residues. Germline V gene sequence: CDR1 ENHRY, CDR2 SYGVKD. Trimming pared 2 bases from V and 8 bases from J, leaving 16 bases between. CDR3 nucleotide sequence: TGTGCCATCAGTGAGATGGCAGCCCCCCCGGATGAGCAGTTCTTC. This gives the protein CAISEMAAPPDEQFF.

This chain connects TRBV19 to TRBJ2-7, with D possibly matching TRBD1 (6 bases). Looked up from germline, CDR1 is LNHDA and CDR2 is SQIVND (reference sequence). The CDR3 sequence is 14 residues long. V dropped 4 bases and J dropped 3 bases, with 13 bases sitting between them. CDR3 coding DNA: TGTGCCAGTAGTACTAGAACAGGGATCTACGAGCAGTACTTC. Protein sequence: CASSTRTGIYEQYF.

The gene calls are TRBV5-1 and TRBJ1-1; D remains unclear. Germline loops: CDR1 SGHRS, CDR2 YFSETQ. V was trimmed by 2 bases and J by 6 bases, leaving 11 bases between them. The CDR3 runs 13 residues. In DNA form, the CDR3 reads TGCGCCAGCAGCTTAACTTTTCTCTCTGAAGCTTTCTTT. Translation: CASSLTFLSEAFF. Supplemented by reference TRBV5-1 and TRBJ1-1, the full variable domain reads KAGVTQTPRYLIKTRGQQVTLSCSPISGHRSVSWYQQTPGQGLQFLFEYFSETQRNKGNFPGRFSGRQFSNSRSEMNVSTLELGDSALYLCASSLTFLSEAFFGQGTRLTVV.

This clone was seen a few times. This sequence joins TRBV9 and TRBJ2-3, with 10 bases aligning to TRBD1. The CDR3 is 15 amino acids. Trimming cost V 2 bases and J 10 bases; bases outside gene matches: 10. Germline V lookup: CDR1 SGDLS, CDR2 YYNGEE. Here the CDR3 DNA reads TGTGCCAGCAGCGTTGGAACGCCTGGGACAGGGGCGCAGTATTTT. Its translation: CASSVGTPGTGAQYF.

This chain links TRBV14 with TRBJ2-2; 7 nucleotides align to TRBD1. The V gene's germline CDR1 is SGHDN and CDR2 FVKESK. The ends lost 4 bases at V and 5 bases at J; junction bases unmatched: 7. The CDR3 has 15 residues. CDR3 nucleotides: TGTGCCAGCAGCCGCAGACAGGGAGAAACCGGGGAGCTGTTTTTT. Its protein is CASSRRQGETGELFF.

The chain couples TRBV28 to TRBJ1-3, with D possibly TRBD1 on 5 matching bases. The CDR3 has 15 amino acids. Trimming took off 4 bases at V and 3 bases at J, with 13 bases between the two ends. CDR1 is MDHEN, CDR2 SYDVKM, per germline. The CDR3 DNA reads TGTGCCAGCAGTTCTCCGGCGAGGGGTGGAAACACCATATATTTT. Its translation: CASSSPARGGNTIYF.

The V and J genes are TRBV7-2 and TRBJ2-3; weak D call: TRBD2 (6 bases). The CDR3 totals 15 residues. The V gene's germline CDR1 is SGHTA and CDR2 FQGNSA. Deletions cut 4 bases from V and 2 bases from J, with 13 bases between. The CDR3 nucleotides are TGTGCCAGCAGCTCCCGACTAGGTCTCACAGATACGCAGTATTTT. Encoded protein: CASSSRLGLTDTQYF.

CDR3 coding DNA: TGCGCCAGCAGCCAGACGGGAGGTCCAGCCTACAATGAGCAGTTCTTC. Encoded protein: CASSQTGGPAYNEQFF. V usage is TRBV4-3 and J usage is TRBJ2-1; 7 positions agree with TRBD2. V was pared by 3 bases and J by 2 bases, with 7 bases of the junction left unmatched. There are 16 residues in the CDR3. CDR1 is LGHNA, CDR2 YSLEER, per germline.

The chain carries TRBV5-8 and TRBJ2-7, with D perhaps TRBD1 or TRBD2 (5 bases each). CDR3 length equals 16 residues. The germline V gene encodes CDR1 SGHTS and CDR2 YDEGEE. The V end lost 1 base, the J end lost 3 bases, and 17 bases lay between the germline ends. CDR3 bases: TGTGCCAGCAGCTTGAGCCGGGGTCAGGGAAACTACGAGCAGTACTTC. Protein: CASSLSRGQGNYEQYF.

The gene calls are TRBV5-6 and TRBJ1-3, with unresolved D. Germline V CDR1 and CDR2: SGHDT, YYEEEE. V was trimmed by 4 bases and J by 0 bases, leaving 8 bases between them. CDR3 length equals 14 residues. In DNA, the CDR3 is TGTGCCAGCAGCCAGCCAAACTCTGGAAACACCATATATTTT. Translated, it gives CASSQPNSGNTIYF.